This T cell receptor (beta chain) originates from a study of blood T cell repertoires in COVID-19. Study-level background: COVID-19 samples collected from the United States, Italy and Spain covered acute and convalescent phases. The cDNA or gDNA used as material had been derived from T cells, B-cell-depleted T cells, or PBMCs.

Source study methods: Scientists estimated how many nucleated cells there were by amplifying reference gene primers. The data were produced by immunoSEQ multiplex PCR, yet TCRdb's version contains in-frame clones alone and is incomplete. V and J calls plus clone size are reproduced from that table; the DNA served to infer D and trimming. The sample has approximately 120,000 clones; roughly 85% are singletons. The CDR3 is 13 amino acids. The germline V gene has CDR1 SNHLY and CDR2 FYNNEI. V lost 2 bases and J 4 bases, leaving 6 bases between the germline ends. The receptor was derived from a woman older than 75 with acute or convalescent COVID-19. The V call is TRBV2, the J call TRBJ1-5, with D uncertain. Sequenced: peripheral blood. The CDR3 bases are TGTGCCAGCAGTGAATCCGGGAATCAGCCCCAGCATTTT. Translating it yields CASSESGNQPQHF.